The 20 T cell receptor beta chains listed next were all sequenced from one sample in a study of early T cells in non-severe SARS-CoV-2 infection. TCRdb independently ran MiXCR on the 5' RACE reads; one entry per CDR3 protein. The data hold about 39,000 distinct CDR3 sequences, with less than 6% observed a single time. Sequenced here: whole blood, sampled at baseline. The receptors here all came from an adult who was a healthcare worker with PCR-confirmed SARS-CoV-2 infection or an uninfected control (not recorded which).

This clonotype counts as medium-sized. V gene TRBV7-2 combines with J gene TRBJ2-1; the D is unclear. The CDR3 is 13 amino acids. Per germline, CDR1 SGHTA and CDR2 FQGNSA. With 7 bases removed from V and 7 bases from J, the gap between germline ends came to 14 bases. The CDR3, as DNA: TGTGCCAGCACGCAAGACCGGTTGAATGAGCAGTTCTTC. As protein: CASTQDRLNEQFF. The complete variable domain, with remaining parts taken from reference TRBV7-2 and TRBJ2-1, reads GAGVSQSPSNKVTEKGKDVELRCDPISGHTALYWYRQSLGQGLEFLIYFQGNSAPDKSGLPSDRFSAERTGGSVSTLTIQRTQQEDSAVYLCASTQDRLNEQFFGPGTRLTVL.

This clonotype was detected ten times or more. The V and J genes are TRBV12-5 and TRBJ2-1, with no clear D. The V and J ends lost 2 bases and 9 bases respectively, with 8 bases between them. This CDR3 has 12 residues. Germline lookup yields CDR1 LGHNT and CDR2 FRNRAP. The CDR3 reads CASGLSGIEQFF. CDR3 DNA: TGTGCTAGTGGTTTGTCGGGTATTGAGCAGTTCTTC.

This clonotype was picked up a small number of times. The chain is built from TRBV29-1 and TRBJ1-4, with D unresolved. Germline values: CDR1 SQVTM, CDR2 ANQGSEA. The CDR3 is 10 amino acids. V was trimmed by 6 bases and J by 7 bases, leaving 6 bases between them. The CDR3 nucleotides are TGCAGCGTCTATTTTGAAAAACTGTTTTTT. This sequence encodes CSVYFEKLFF.

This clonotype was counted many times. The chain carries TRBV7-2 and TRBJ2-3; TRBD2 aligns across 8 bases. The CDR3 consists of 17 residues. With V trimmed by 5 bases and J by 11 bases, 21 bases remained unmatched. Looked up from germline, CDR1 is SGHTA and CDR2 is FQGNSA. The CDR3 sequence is CASSAHRGGRSTTMQYF. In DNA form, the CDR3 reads TGTGCCAGCAGCGCACATCGCGGCGGGAGGTCCACGACGATGCAGTATTTT. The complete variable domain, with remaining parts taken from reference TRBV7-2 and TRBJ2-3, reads GAGVSQSPSNKVTEKGKDVELRCDPISGHTALYWYRQSLGQGLEFLIYFQGNSAPDKSGLPSDRFSAERTGGSVSTLTIQRTQQEDSAVYLCASSAHRGGRSTTMQYFGPGTRLTVL.

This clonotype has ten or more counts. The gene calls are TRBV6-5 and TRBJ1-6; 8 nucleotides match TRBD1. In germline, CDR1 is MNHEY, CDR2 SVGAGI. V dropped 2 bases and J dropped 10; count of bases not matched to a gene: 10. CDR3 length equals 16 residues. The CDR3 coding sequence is TGTGCCAGCAGTTACGGACGGGCAGGGGGCAGCTCACCCCTCCACTTT. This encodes CASSYGRAGGSSPLHF.

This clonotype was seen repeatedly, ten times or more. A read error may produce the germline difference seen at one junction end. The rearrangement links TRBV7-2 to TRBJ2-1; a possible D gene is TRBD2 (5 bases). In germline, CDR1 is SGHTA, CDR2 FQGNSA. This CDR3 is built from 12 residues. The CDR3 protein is CASSLARLEVQF. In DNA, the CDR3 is TGTGCCAGCAGCTTAGCTCGACTGGAGGTACAATTC.

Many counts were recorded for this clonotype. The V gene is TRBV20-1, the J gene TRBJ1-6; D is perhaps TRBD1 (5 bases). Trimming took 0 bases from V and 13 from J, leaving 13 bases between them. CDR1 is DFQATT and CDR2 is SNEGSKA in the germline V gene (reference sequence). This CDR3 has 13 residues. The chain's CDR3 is CSAREGLVGPLHF. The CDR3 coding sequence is TGCAGTGCTAGAGAGGGACTCGTTGGGCCCCTCCACTTT.

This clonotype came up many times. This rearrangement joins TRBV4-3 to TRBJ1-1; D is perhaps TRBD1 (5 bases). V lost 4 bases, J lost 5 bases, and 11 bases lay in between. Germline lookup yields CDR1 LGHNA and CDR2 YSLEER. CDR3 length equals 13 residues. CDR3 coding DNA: TGCGCCAGCAGCCGAGAAGAGGGGACTGAAGCTTTCTTT. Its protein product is CASSREEGTEAFF.

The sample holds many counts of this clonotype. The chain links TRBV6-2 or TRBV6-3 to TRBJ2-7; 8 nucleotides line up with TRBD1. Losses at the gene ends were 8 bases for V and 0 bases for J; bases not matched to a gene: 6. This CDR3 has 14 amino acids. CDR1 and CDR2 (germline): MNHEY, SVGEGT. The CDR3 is CASRTGSFSYEQYF. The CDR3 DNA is TGTGCCAGCCGGACAGGGTCCTTCTCCTACGAGCAGTACTTC.

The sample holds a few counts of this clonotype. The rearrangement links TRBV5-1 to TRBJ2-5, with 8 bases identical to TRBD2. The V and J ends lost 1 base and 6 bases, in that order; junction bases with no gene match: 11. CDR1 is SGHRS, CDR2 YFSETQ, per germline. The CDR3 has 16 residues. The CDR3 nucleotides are TGCGCCAGCAGCTTGAGCGGGAGAGGGTTGGGAAAGACCCAGTACTTC. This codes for CASSLSGRGLGKTQYF.

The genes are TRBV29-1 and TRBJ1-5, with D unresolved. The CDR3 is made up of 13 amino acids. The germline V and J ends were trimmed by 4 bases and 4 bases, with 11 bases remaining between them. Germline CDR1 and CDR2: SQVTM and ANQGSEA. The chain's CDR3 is CSVGAGVNQPQHF. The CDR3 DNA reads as TGCAGCGTTGGTGCCGGGGTTAATCAGCCCCAGCATTTT.

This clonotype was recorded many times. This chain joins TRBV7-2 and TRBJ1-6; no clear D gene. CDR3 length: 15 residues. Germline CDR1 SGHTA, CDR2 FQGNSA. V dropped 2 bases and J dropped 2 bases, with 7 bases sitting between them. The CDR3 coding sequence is TGTGCCAGCAGCTTAATGCTGGCCTATAATTCACCCCTCCACTTT. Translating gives CASSLMLAYNSPLHF.

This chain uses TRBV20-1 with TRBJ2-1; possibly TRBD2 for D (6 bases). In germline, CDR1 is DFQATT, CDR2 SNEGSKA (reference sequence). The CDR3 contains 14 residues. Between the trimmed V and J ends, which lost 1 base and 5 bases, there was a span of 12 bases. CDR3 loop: CSARGSGRNNEQFF. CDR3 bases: TGCAGTGCTAGAGGTAGCGGAAGGAACAATGAGCAGTTCTTC.

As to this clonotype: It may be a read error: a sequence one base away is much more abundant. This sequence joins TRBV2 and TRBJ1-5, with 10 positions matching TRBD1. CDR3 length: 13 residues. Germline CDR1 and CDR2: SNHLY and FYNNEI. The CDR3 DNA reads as TGTGCCACCGGACAGGGGGAGAATCGGCCCCAGCATTTT. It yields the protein CATGQGENRPQHF.

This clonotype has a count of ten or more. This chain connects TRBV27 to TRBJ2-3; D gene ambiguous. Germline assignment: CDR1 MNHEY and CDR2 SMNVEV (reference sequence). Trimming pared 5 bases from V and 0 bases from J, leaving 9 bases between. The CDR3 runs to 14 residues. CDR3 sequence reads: CASSPHLSTDTQYF. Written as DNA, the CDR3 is TGTGCCAGCAGTCCCCATTTGAGCACAGATACGCAGTATTTT.

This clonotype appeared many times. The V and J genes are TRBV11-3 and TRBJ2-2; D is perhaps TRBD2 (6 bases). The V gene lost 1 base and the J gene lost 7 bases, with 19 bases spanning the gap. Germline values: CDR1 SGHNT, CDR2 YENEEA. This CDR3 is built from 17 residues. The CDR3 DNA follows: TGTGCCAGCAGCTTAGTCGGTGGGAGGCCCCGTGTCGGGGAGCTGTTTTTT. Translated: CASSLVGGRPRVGELFF. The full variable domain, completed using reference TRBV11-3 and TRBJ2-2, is EAGVVQSPRYKIIEKKQPVAFWCNPISGHNTLYWYLQNLGQGPELLIRYENEEAVDDSQLPKDRFSAERLKGVDSTLKIQPAELGDSAVYLCASSLVGGRPRVGELFFGEGSRLTVL.

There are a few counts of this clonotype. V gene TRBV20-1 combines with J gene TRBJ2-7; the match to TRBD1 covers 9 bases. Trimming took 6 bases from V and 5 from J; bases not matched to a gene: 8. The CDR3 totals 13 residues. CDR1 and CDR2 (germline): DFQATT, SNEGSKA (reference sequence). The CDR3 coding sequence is TGCAGTGCCCCTATGACAGGGGGGAACGAGCAGTACTTC. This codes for CSAPMTGGNEQYF.

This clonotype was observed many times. Written as DNA, the CDR3 is TGTGCCTGGAGGGAGGATACGCAGTATTTT. This encodes CAWREDTQYF. The chain is built from TRBV30 and TRBJ2-3; D gene uncertain. Trimming took 3 bases from V and 6 from J, leaving 4 bases between them. This CDR3 is 10 amino acids long. Germline loops: CDR1 GTSNPN, CDR2 SVGIG (reference sequence).

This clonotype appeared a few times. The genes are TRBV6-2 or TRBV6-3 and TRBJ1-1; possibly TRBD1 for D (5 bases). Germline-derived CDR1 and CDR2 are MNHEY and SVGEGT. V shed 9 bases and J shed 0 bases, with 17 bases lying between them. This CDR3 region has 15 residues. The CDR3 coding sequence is TGTGCCAGTCTCGACGGGGGACCCATGAACACTGAAGCTTTCTTT. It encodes CASLDGGPMNTEAFF.

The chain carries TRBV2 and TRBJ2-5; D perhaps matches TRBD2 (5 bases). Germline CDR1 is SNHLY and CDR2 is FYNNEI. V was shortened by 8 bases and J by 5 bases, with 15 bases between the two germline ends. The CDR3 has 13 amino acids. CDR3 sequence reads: CASEILAGETQYF. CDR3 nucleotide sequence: TGTGCCAGCGAGATCCTAGCCGGGGAGACCCAGTACTTC.